The present T cell receptor (beta chain) was sequenced within a study of cytomegalovirus exposure and HLA in healthy donors. Study-wide results and limits: Reports indicated that the classifier achieved high specificity and sensitivity in diagnosing cytomegalovirus status. The study labeled fewer than 200 TCR beta chains cytomegalovirus-associated. Within the approximately 110 validation repertoires, first-cohort TCR clusters tended to co-occur, according to a later analysis.

This clone was seen only a few times. Its specificity is unknown. Libraries were prepared by immunoSEQ multiplex PCR; TCRdb keeps only in-frame clonotypes and omits some of them. Of some 250,000 clones listed, around 89% are singletons. Donors were drawn from the approximately 120-subject validation cohort, separate from the approximately 680-subject first cohort. CDR3 length: 13 residues. The germline V gene encodes CDR1 MDHEN and CDR2 SYDVKM. V trimming: 2 bases; J trimming: 7 bases; junction bases outside the gene matches: 2. This clonotype originated in a woman younger than 30 in good health and CMV-seronegative. The rearrangement joins TRBV28 to TRBJ1-2; the match to TRBD1 covers 9 bases. Sequenced: PBMCs. CDR3 loop: CASSLGQGPGYTF. The CDR3 DNA follows: TGTGCCAGCAGTTTAGGACAGGGGCCTGGCTACACCTTC.